The 19 T cell receptor beta chains in this list originate from one sample, sequenced in a study of T cell responses to AZD1222 COVID-19 vaccine. The method was immunoSEQ multiplex PCR; TCRdb's version includes in-frame clones alone and lacks a portion of them. The profile shows some 150,000 clones, about nine tenths of them singletons. The starting material was peripheral blood, obtained on day 0 of AZD1222 vaccination. The source is an adult in good health.

The rearrangement joins TRBV7-9 to TRBJ1-3; 7 bases match TRBD1. V lost 5 bases to trimming and J lost 4 bases; unmatched junction nucleotides: 8. The CDR3 sequence is 15 residues long. Germline-derived CDR1 and CDR2 are SEHNR and FQNEAQ (reference sequence). The CDR3 region has the DNA TGTGCCAGCAGCCAGCCAAGGGGGCGAGGAAACACCATATATTTT. This encodes CASSQPRGRGNTIYF.

V is TRBV6-5 and J is TRBJ1-6, with TRBD1 identical over 7 bases. The V segment lost 3 bases and the J segment 9 bases; nucleotides outside the gene matches: 8. The length of the CDR3 is 15 residues. The germline V gene has CDR1 MNHEY and CDR2 SVGAGI. The CDR3 DNA follows: TGTGCCAGCAGTTATAGTTTGAACAGGGGTTCACCCCTCCACTTT. It is translated as CASSYSLNRGSPLHF.

This clone was found once. The chain combines TRBV29-1 with TRBJ2-3; D is uncertain. The ends were cut back, 3 bases at V and 3 bases at J, with 13 bases in the middle. The CDR3 totals 14 residues. In germline, CDR1 is SQVTM, CDR2 ANQGSEA. Here the CDR3 reads CSVEKATRTDTQYF. The CDR3 DNA reads TGCAGCGTTGAGAAAGCGACAAGAACAGATACGCAGTATTTT.

J is TRBJ1-1 and V is TRBV11-1; maybe TRBD1 (5 bases). This CDR3 contains 15 residues. The V gene's germline CDR1 is SGHAT and CDR2 FQDESV (reference sequence). V was cut by 3 bases and J by 0 bases, with 11 bases left in between. The CDR3 sequence: CASSFRGTVNTEAFF. The DNA of the CDR3 is TGTGCCAGCAGCTTTCGAGGGACGGTGAACACTGAAGCTTTCTTT.

This clone was recorded once. The V and J genes are TRBV28 and TRBJ2-1, with D perhaps matching TRBD1 (6 bases). Germline assignment: CDR1 MDHEN and CDR2 SYDVKM. The CDR3 totals 16 residues. With 6 bases removed from V and 7 bases from J, the gap between germline ends came to 22 bases. The CDR3 region is CASSQPPYRERNEQFF. CDR3 DNA: TGTGCCAGCAGCCAACCCCCGTACAGGGAAAGGAATGAGCAGTTCTTC. The full variable domain, rest sourced from reference TRBV28 and TRBJ2-1, is DVKVTQSSRYLVKRTGEKVFLECVQDMDHENMFWYRQDPGLGLRLIYFSYDVKMKEKGDIPEGYSVSREKKERFSLILESASTNQTSMYLCASSQPPYRERNEQFFGPGTRLTVL.

This chain links TRBV5-6 with TRBJ2-7; D unclear. The V and J ends lost 0 bases and 3 bases respectively, with 7 bases between them. CDR1 and CDR2 (germline): SGHDT, YYEEEE. The CDR3 runs 13 residues. This CDR3 reads CASSLALGYEQYF. CDR3 nucleotides: TGTGCCAGCAGCTTGGCCTTGGGCTACGAGCAGTACTTC.

This clone was counted a few times. This chain connects TRBV5-4 to TRBJ2-7; 9 bases are a match to TRBD2. The CDR3 runs 16 residues. Germline CDR1 and CDR2: SGHNT and YYREEE (reference sequence). With 0 bases clipped from V and 3 bases from J, the junction kept 7 bases outside the gene matches. The CDR3 DNA follows: TGTGCCAGCAGCTTGGCCGGTAGCGGGAGATACTACGAGCAGTACTTC. Residues: CASSLAGSGRYYEQYF. Drawing the rest from reference TRBV5-4 and TRBJ2-7, the complete variable domain is ETGVTQSPTHLIKTRGQQVTLRCSSQSGHNTVSWYQQALGQGPQFIFQYYREEENGRGNFPPRFSGLQFPNYSSELNVNALELDDSALYLCASSLAGSGRYYEQYFGPGTRLTVT.

Remarks on this clone: Additional DNA sequences in this sample encode the identical CDR3. The chain couples TRBV24-1 to TRBJ1-5; no clear D gene. Germline values: CDR1 KGHDR, CDR2 SFDVKD. V was trimmed by 3 bases and J by 3 bases, leaving 2 bases between them. The CDR3 consists of 12 residues. CDR3 in DNA: TGTGCCACCAGTGATCCCAATCAGCCCCAGCATTTT. It yields the protein CATSDPNQPQHF.

This clone was observed once. The rearrangement links TRBV7-3 to TRBJ2-1; 9 nucleotides match TRBD2. This CDR3 has 15 residues. CDR1 and CDR2 from the germline V gene are SGHTA and FQGTGA. J was trimmed by 15 bases and V by 5 bases; bases with no gene match: 17. Written as DNA, the CDR3 is TGTGCCAGCAGCCCCCAAGGGGCTAGCGGGATTGAACGGTTCTTC. This gives the protein CASSPQGASGIERFF.

V and J are TRBV19 and TRBJ1-2; 8 bases align to TRBD1. The CDR3 is made up of 15 amino acids. V trimming: 6 bases; J trimming: 4 bases; junction bases outside the gene matches: 10. Germline CDR1 is LNHDA and CDR2 is SQIVND (reference sequence). The CDR3 DNA follows: TGTGCCAGTAGCCTCACCCAGGGGGCTGTCTATGGCTACACCTTC. Amino acid sequence: CASSLTQGAVYGYTF.

This clone occurred a few times. The V gene is TRBV2, the J gene TRBJ1-5; no definite D call. V was shortened by 6 bases and J by 2 bases, with 14 bases between the two germline ends. CDR3 length: 15 residues. Per germline, CDR1 SNHLY and CDR2 FYNNEI. The CDR3, as DNA: TGTGCCAGCAGGGTGAGTGGGTTGGGCAATCAGCCCCAGCATTTT. Translated, it gives CASRVSGLGNQPQHF. Using reference TRBV2 and TRBJ1-5 for the parts outside the CDR3, the full variable domain is EPEVTQTPSHQVTQMGQEVILRCVPISNHLYFYWYRQILGQKVEFLVSFYNNEISEKSEIFDDQFSVERPDGSNFTLKIRSTKLEDSAMYFCASRVSGLGNQPQHFGDGTRLSIL.

The chain has TRBV9 and TRBJ1-4, with a possible D match to TRBD1 (6 bases). Germline CDR1 and CDR2: SGDLS and YYNGEE. V lost 2 bases, J lost 8 bases, and 13 bases lay in between. This CDR3 spans 14 amino acids. For the CDR3, the DNA is TGTGCCAGCAGCGTGGGGGGGCTGGAGGAAAAACTGTTTTTT. Residues: CASSVGGLEEKLFF.

This clone appeared a single time. This chain uses TRBV6-5 with TRBJ2-5; D gene uncertain. Trimming shortened V by 0 bases and J by 4 bases, and 12 bases separated the two germline ends. Germline CDR1 and CDR2: MNHEY and SVGAGI. The CDR3 runs to 15 residues. The CDR3 bases are TGTGCCAGCAGTTACTCGGTGGGCCTAATAGAGACCCAGTACTTC. Translated, it gives CASSYSVGLIETQYF.

The CDR3 nucleotides read TGTGCCACCAGTGATTCCGGGACAGGTTCCTACGAGCAGTACTTC. Translation gives CATSDSGTGSYEQYF. V usage is TRBV24-1 and J usage is TRBJ2-7; TRBD1 matches 8 bases. The germline gives CDR1 KGHDR, CDR2 SFDVKD. This CDR3 spans 15 amino acids. After removal of 2 bases from V and 1 base from J, the junction contained 3 bases not matched to a gene.

This sequence joins TRBV21-1 and TRBJ1-3. TRBV21-1 is recorded as a pseudogene. The CDR3 has 19 residues. CDR3 in DNA: TGTGCCAGCAGCAGAGCCTATACTGCAGCGGAGGCTTCTGGAAACACCATATATTTT. This gives the protein CASSRAYTAAEASGNTIYF.

This chain joins TRBV14 and TRBJ2-1; 9 nucleotides line up with TRBD2. Trimming removed 3 bases from V and 7 bases from J; junction bases left unmatched: 16. From germline, CDR1 is SGHDN and CDR2 FVKESK. CDR3 length: 18 residues. This CDR3 is CASSQVAGVAARGNEQFF. The CDR3 DNA reads TGTGCCAGCAGCCAGGTAGCGGGAGTAGCGGCACGTGGGAATGAGCAGTTCTTC.

This clone was detected only once. The V and J genes are TRBV28 and TRBJ1-2, with D maybe TRBD1 (5 bases). V dropped 6 bases and J dropped 6 bases, with 17 bases sitting between them. This CDR3 region has 14 residues. From germline, CDR1 is MDHEN and CDR2 SYDVKM. The CDR3 spells CASSPGTARHGYTF. For the CDR3, the DNA is TGTGCCAGCAGCCCGGGGACCGCGCGGCATGGCTACACCTTC.

The rearrangement uses TRBV5-8 and TRBJ1-2; 7 bases fit TRBD1. Germline V gene data show CDR1 as SGHTS and CDR2 as YDEGEE. The CDR3 extends over 14 amino acids. Trimming removed 0 bases from V and 4 bases from J; junction bases left unmatched: 3. The CDR3 spells CASSLGQGAYGYTF. The CDR3 nucleotides are TGTGCCAGCAGCTTGGGACAGGGCGCCTATGGCTACACCTTC.

V usage is TRBV7-3 and J usage is TRBJ2-1; possible D gene TRBD2, 6 bases. Germline V gives CDR1 SGHTA, CDR2 FQGTGA. This CDR3 spans 15 amino acids. Trimming took 0 bases from V and 4 from J, leaving 10 bases between them. The CDR3 nucleotides are TGTGCCAGCAGCTTAACGGGGACTTATTACAATGAGCAGTTCTTC. Amino acids: CASSLTGTYYNEQFF.